What follows are 28 T cell receptor beta chains derived from one specimen sequenced in a study of T cell repertoires in cytomegalovirus infection. TCRdb re-analysed the reads in MiXCR, keeping a single row per CDR3 protein. Here the sample spans hundreds of thousands of distinct CDR3 sequences, 30% to 40% being singletons. No cognate antigen is known for these TCRs. Sequencing used cultured PBMCs, obtained from culture after CMV antigen stimulation. These receptors came from a human donor in good health (CMV status not recorded). Some clones in this sample may be carry-over from other donors' samples.

The chain carries TRBV15 and TRBJ2-1, with 7 bases fitting TRBD2. This CDR3 comprises 18 residues. The germline CDR1 and CDR2 sequences are LNHNV and YYDKDF (reference sequence). V gave up 0 bases and J gave up 4 bases; unmatched junction bases: 12. CDR3 protein: CATSRDRERGRAYNEQFF. DNA of the CDR3: TGTGCCACCAGCAGAGATCGGGAGCGGGGACGGGCGTACAATGAGCAGTTCTTC.

The V gene is TRBV12-5, the J gene TRBJ1-5, with unresolved D. Germline assignment: CDR1 LGHNT and CDR2 FRNRAP. V was clipped by 1 base and J by 5 bases, with 3 bases between them. This CDR3 comprises 12 residues. The CDR3 here is CASGLGDQPQHF. DNA for the CDR3: TGTGCTAGTGGTTTGGGAGATCAGCCCCAGCATTTT.

This clonotype was observed once. V usage is TRBV2 and J usage is TRBJ1-1; TRBD1 is a possible D gene (6 bases). The V end was cut by 7 bases, the J end by 1 base, with 16 bases between. The CDR3 totals 15 residues. From germline, CDR1 is SNHLY and CDR2 FYNNEI. CDR3 coding DNA: TGTGCCAGCAATTCAGGGGAGGCGCGGAACACTGAAGCTTTCTTT. Protein product: CASNSGEARNTEAFF.

The chain is built from TRBV7-6 and TRBJ2-7, with D hard to call. With 4 bases removed from V and 7 bases from J, the gap between germline ends came to 11 bases. CDR1 is SGHVS and CDR2 is FNYEAQ in the germline V gene. The CDR3 has 12 amino acids. CDR3 nucleotide sequence: TGTGCCAGCAGCTCCGGTGGGTTAGAGCAGTACTTC. Translated, it gives CASSSGGLEQYF.

This chain links TRBV7-9 with TRBJ1-2; 11 bases agree with TRBD1. Germline V gene sequence: CDR1 SEHNR, CDR2 FQNEAQ (reference sequence). The CDR3 is made up of 16 amino acids. V lost 5 bases to trimming and J lost 6 bases; unmatched junction nucleotides: 11. The CDR3 coding sequence is TGTGCCAGCAGCCTGAGGCGCGGGACAGGGGGAGATGGCTACACCTTC. It specifies CASSLRRGTGGDGYTF. The full variable domain, in which reference TRBV7-9 and TRBJ1-2 provide the parts outside the CDR3, is DTGVSQNPRHKITKRGQNVTFRCDPISEHNRLYWYRQTLGQGPEFLTYFQNEAQLEKSRLLSDRFSAERPKGSFSTLEIQRTEQGDSAMYLCASSLRRGTGGDGYTFGSGTRLTVV.

The CDR3 DNA follows: TGTGCCAGCAGTTTATCGACGTGGGGCGGGGAGCAGTACTTC. Translation gives CASSLSTWGGEQYF. The chain is built from TRBV27 and TRBJ2-7; perhaps D is TRBD1 or TRBD2 (5 bases each). The germline V gene encodes CDR1 MNHEY and CDR2 SMNVEV (reference sequence). V lost 0 bases and J lost 7, with 13 bases in between. The CDR3 runs to 14 residues.

This clonotype turned up a few times. The rearrangement links TRBV2 to TRBJ2-1; 8 bases align to TRBD1. CDR1 SNHLY and CDR2 FYNNEI come from the germline V gene. V shed 5 bases, J shed 2 bases, and the junction held 11 bases outside the gene matches. The CDR3 runs 17 residues. The CDR3 DNA reads as TGTGCCAGCAGTCGCAGGGGGCCCACTAGTACCTACAATGAGCAGTTCTTC. Translated: CASSRRGPTSTYNEQFF. The full variable domain, with the rest looked up from reference TRBV2 and TRBJ2-1, is EPEVTQTPSHQVTQMGQEVILRCVPISNHLYFYWYRQILGQKVEFLVSFYNNEISEKSEIFDDQFSVERPDGSNFTLKIRSTKLEDSAMYFCASSRRGPTSTYNEQFFGPGTRLTVL.

V gene TRBV12-3 or TRBV12-4 combines with J gene TRBJ2-1; D uncertain. The CDR3 sequence is 15 residues long. Trimming removed 6 bases from V and 7 bases from J, with 19 bases in between. The CDR3 sequence: CASRPLLARWNEQFF. The CDR3 coding sequence is TGTGCCAGCAGACCCCTTTTGGCTAGATGGAATGAGCAGTTCTTC.

This clonotype has just a few counts. The J gene is TRBJ1-4, the V gene TRBV7-6; 7 nucleotides agree with TRBD1. This CDR3 spans 16 amino acids. V lost 2 bases, J lost 3 bases, and 6 bases stayed unmatched. Germline CDR1 reads SGHVS; CDR2 reads FNYEAQ. CDR3 DNA: TGTGCCAGCAGCTTACTGTTGGGACAGTCTAATGAAAAACTGTTTTTT. Translation: CASSLLLGQSNEKLFF.

This chain connects TRBV18 to TRBJ1-2; TRBD1 is a possible D gene (6 bases). The CDR3 runs 15 residues. Germline V gene lookup returns CDR1 KGHSH and CDR2 LQKENI. Trimming removed 6 bases at V and 4 bases at J, with 18 bases between. CDR3 sequence reads: CASSPFRDIAYGYTF. CDR3 nucleotide sequence: TGTGCCAGCTCGCCATTCCGGGACATAGCCTATGGCTACACCTTC. Drawing the rest from reference TRBV18 and TRBJ1-2, the complete variable domain is NAGVMQNPRHLVRRRGQEARLRCSPMKGHSHVYWYRQLPEEGLKFMVYLQKENIIDESGMPKERFSAEFPKEGPSILRIQQVVRGDSAAYFCASSPFRDIAYGYTFGSGTRLTVV.

This clonotype was seen a few times. V gene TRBV6-1 combines with J gene TRBJ2-7; D call uncertain. Germline-derived CDR1 and CDR2 are MNHNS and SASEGT. The V end lost 3 bases, the J end lost 2 bases, and 8 bases lay between the germline ends. This CDR3 contains 13 residues. DNA of the CDR3: TGTGCCAGCAGTGACCTAGGACCCTACGAGCAGTACTTC. It is translated as CASSDLGPYEQYF.

This clonotype was seen more than once but under ten times. The chain uses TRBV7-9 and TRBJ1-4; TRBD1 aligns across 7 bases. This CDR3 is 14 amino acids long. In germline, CDR1 is SEHNR, CDR2 FQNEAQ (reference sequence). The trim removed 1 base at V and 6 bases at J, leaving 2 bases unmatched. The CDR3 DNA follows: TGTGCCAGCAGCTTAGTGACAGGGTATGAAAAACTGTTTTTT. Encoded protein: CASSLVTGYEKLFF.

This clonotype was seen ten or more times. The chain uses TRBV7-2 and TRBJ1-1; 7 nucleotides align to TRBD1. Germline V gives CDR1 SGHTA, CDR2 FQGNSA. The CDR3 loop spans 14 amino acids. With 5 bases clipped from V and 5 bases from J, the junction kept 8 bases outside the gene matches. CDR3 sequence: CASSTRTGSTEAFF. CDR3 bases: TGTGCCAGCAGCACGAGGACAGGCAGTACTGAAGCTTTCTTT.

The V call is TRBV4-2, the J call TRBJ2-7; the match to TRBD2 covers 7 bases. The germline gives CDR1 LGHNA, CDR2 YNFKEQ. Trimming at V came to 5 bases and at J to 1 base, leaving 8 bases not matched to a gene. This CDR3 spans 15 amino acids. Written as DNA, the CDR3 is TGTGCCAGCAGCTCCTCGCTTAGCGGGTCCTACGAGCAGTACTTC. Protein product: CASSSSLSGSYEQYF.

This clonotype was seen a few times. The CDR3 DNA reads TGCGCCAGCAGCCCCCGAGACAGGGAGTACTACGAGCAGTACTTC. It specifies CASSPRDREYYEQYF. This chain links TRBV4-1 with TRBJ2-7; 7 nucleotides agree with TRBD1. V dropped 4 bases and J dropped 3; count of bases not matched to a gene: 9. In germline, CDR1 is MGHRA, CDR2 YSYEKL. The CDR3 extends over 15 amino acids.

This chain links TRBV29-1 with TRBJ2-3, with D perhaps TRBD2 (5 bases). Trimming pared 2 bases from V and 3 bases from J, leaving 6 bases between. The CDR3 is 12 residues long. In germline, CDR1 is SQVTM, CDR2 ANQGSEA. The CDR3 loop is CSVETGTDTQYF. Here the CDR3 DNA reads TGCAGCGTTGAAACGGGGACAGATACGCAGTATTTT.

As DNA, the CDR3 is TGCAGTGCTGGGGACAGCCAACTAAGGGCTTTGACCACTGAAGCTTTCTTT. It yields the protein CSAGDSQLRALTTEAFF. The chain is built from TRBV20-1 and TRBJ1-1, with 7 bases matching TRBD1. Per germline, CDR1 DFQATT and CDR2 SNEGSKA (reference sequence). The CDR3 is 17 amino acids. V lost 5 bases to trimming and J lost 4 bases; unmatched junction nucleotides: 19.

This clonotype was picked up a small number of times. The rearrangement links TRBV6-2 or TRBV6-3 to TRBJ2-5; D gene ambiguous. From germline, CDR1 is MNHEY and CDR2 SVGEGT. Trimming cost V 5 bases and J 4 bases, with 8 bases left between them. CDR3 length equals 12 residues. The CDR3 DNA follows: TGTGCCAGCAGTCCGGACGCAGAGACCCAGTACTTC. Translating gives CASSPDAETQYF.

In this sample, this clonotype turned up a few times. This rearrangement joins TRBV20-1 to TRBJ2-3, with D possibly matching TRBD1 (6 bases). Trimming shortened V by 6 bases and J by 0 bases, and 19 bases separated the two germline ends. This CDR3 has 16 residues. The germline V gene encodes CDR1 DFQATT and CDR2 SNEGSKA (reference sequence). The CDR3 protein is CSARPPRGNSTDTQYF. CDR3 in DNA: TGCAGTGCCAGACCCCCTAGGGGGAACAGCACAGATACGCAGTATTTT.

The genes are TRBV7-2 and TRBJ1-1; tentatively, D is TRBD1 (5 bases). Deletions cut 1 base from V and 3 bases from J, with 12 bases between. In germline, CDR1 is SGHTA, CDR2 FQGNSA. CDR3 length: 15 amino acids. CDR3 DNA sequence: TGTGCCAGCAGCTTAGAACCGGGGGGGGACACTGAAGCTTTCTTT. Translating gives CASSLEPGGDTEAFF.

This clonotype was seen only a few times. This chain links TRBV19 with TRBJ1-1, with TRBD1 identical over 7 bases. CDR1 LNHDA and CDR2 SQIVND come from the germline V gene (reference sequence). CDR3 length equals 16 residues. Trimming took 7 bases from V and 0 from J; bases not matched to a gene: 11. CDR3 sequence: CASKEGTDSMNTEAFF. CDR3 coding DNA: TGTGCCAGTAAGGAAGGGACAGACTCCATGAACACTGAAGCTTTCTTT.

This clonotype was detected ten times or more. This chain connects TRBV12-3 or TRBV12-4 to TRBJ1-5, with D perhaps matching TRBD1 (6 bases). Trimming cost V 3 bases and J 4 bases, with 10 bases left between them. This CDR3 is 14 amino acids long. CDR3 loop: CASSFRGGNQPQHF. The CDR3 DNA sequence: TGTGCCAGCAGTTTTAGGGGGGGAAATCAGCCCCAGCATTTT.

This clonotype was seen repeatedly, ten times or more. V usage is TRBV7-2 and J usage is TRBJ1-3; 11 nucleotides line up with TRBD1. Looked up from germline, CDR1 is SGHTA and CDR2 is FQGNSA. This CDR3 has 14 residues. The V segment lost 3 bases and the J segment 8 bases; nucleotides outside the gene matches: 3. The CDR3 loop reads CASSLDRGLDTIYF. The CDR3 coding sequence is TGTGCCAGCAGCTTGGACAGGGGGCTGGACACCATATATTTT.

The V and J genes are TRBV6-2 or TRBV6-3 and TRBJ2-7, with 9 bases identical to TRBD2. V shed 4 bases and J 2 bases; nucleotides not matched to a gene: 6. The germline V gene has CDR1 MNHEY and CDR2 SVGEGT. This CDR3 is 15 amino acids long. CDR3 DNA sequence: TGTGCCAGCAGTTCAACTAGCGGGCGTGCCTACGAGCAGTACTTC. This translates into CASSSTSGRAYEQYF.

The V gene is TRBV28, the J gene TRBJ2-7, with 9 bases fitting TRBD1. V was clipped by 4 bases and J by 4 bases; unmatched bases: 8. The germline V gene encodes CDR1 MDHEN and CDR2 SYDVKM. This CDR3 spans 15 amino acids. CDR3 region: CASSSPGTGTYEQYF. The CDR3 DNA reads TGTGCCAGCAGTTCCCCCGGGACAGGGACTTACGAGCAGTACTTC.

This clonotype was observed at least ten times. The chain recombines TRBV7-2 with TRBJ1-3, with no clear D. This CDR3 is built from 12 residues. Per the germline V gene, CDR1 is SGHTA and CDR2 is FQGNSA. The V gene lost 5 bases and the J gene lost 8 bases, with 10 bases spanning the gap. CDR3 DNA: TGTGCCAGCAGCCCCACACGAGACACCATATATTTT. This gives the protein CASSPTRDTIYF.

The gene calls are TRBV2 and TRBJ2-6; D may correspond to TRBD1 or TRBD2 (5 bases each). V was shortened by 6 bases and J by 0 bases, with 9 bases between the two germline ends. Germline CDR1 and CDR2: SNHLY and FYNNEI. The CDR3 runs 15 residues. The CDR3 DNA follows: TGTGCCAGCAGAGGGACCTTCTCTGGGGCCAACGTCCTGACTTTC. It yields the protein CASRGTFSGANVLTF.

The CDR3 nucleotides read TGTGCCAGCAGCTTAGTACGGGAGTCCACAGATACGCAGTATTTT. Translated: CASSLVRESTDTQYF. The chain combines TRBV7-2 with TRBJ2-3; a possible D gene is TRBD2 (6 bases). Trimming pared 1 base from V and 2 bases from J, leaving 10 bases between. This CDR3 is built from 15 residues. Germline V lookup: CDR1 SGHTA, CDR2 FQGNSA.